This T cell receptor beta chain was captured in a study of T cells after yellow fever vaccination. Findings and limits, study-wide: Booster sampling recovered most clones from primary vaccination (around 96% CD4, just over 85% CD8). Weaker overall was a secondary response that nonetheless peaked faster, on day 5 versus 15. Any FACS-sorted repertoire could hold abundant clonotypes that contaminate it from the bulk population.

About this clonotype: Its matching antigen is unknown.

The CDR3 has 15 amino acids. Deletions cut 0 bases from V and 5 bases from J, with 14 bases between. From germline, CDR1 is MNHEY and CDR2 SMNVEV (reference sequence). The 5'RACE template-switching step produced TCR cDNA and added a universal primer site and UMIs. In TCRdb, the 5' RACE reads were re-called with MiXCR into one record per CDR3 protein. The sample contains about 630,000 distinct CDR3 sequences, more than 9% of which appear only once. This receptor was obtained from a man in his thirties or forties who received the YFV17D yellow fever vaccine. Sequences were derived from PBMCs, sampled on the day of the yellow fever booster vaccination. V usage is TRBV27 and J usage is TRBJ2-7; no firm D call. CDR3 residues: CASSLSPWGNDEQYF. For the CDR3, the DNA is TGTGCCAGCAGTTTATCCCCCTGGGGTAACGACGAGCAGTACTTC.